One TCR beta chain is described in this entry. This sample was taken from a study of T cell changes during pregnancy in multiple sclerosis. Sequencing used immunoSEQ multiplex PCR; TCRdb keeps in-frame clones, though not all of them. The sample yields some 140,000 clones, roughly 95% seen once. V shed 6 bases and J 10 bases; nucleotides not matched to a gene: 14. The germline V gene encodes CDR1 MDHEN and CDR2 SYDVKM. This CDR3 comprises 17 residues. The specimen was peripheral blood, collected after pregnancy. The chain is built from TRBV28 and TRBJ2-1, with 14 positions matching TRBD2. The receptor was isolated from a female donor with multiple sclerosis, enrolled in a pregnancy study. CDR3 residues: CASRETGLAGDLGEQFF. CDR3 nucleotide sequence: TGTGCCAGCAGGGAAACGGGACTAGCGGGAGATTTGGGCGAGCAGTTCTTC.